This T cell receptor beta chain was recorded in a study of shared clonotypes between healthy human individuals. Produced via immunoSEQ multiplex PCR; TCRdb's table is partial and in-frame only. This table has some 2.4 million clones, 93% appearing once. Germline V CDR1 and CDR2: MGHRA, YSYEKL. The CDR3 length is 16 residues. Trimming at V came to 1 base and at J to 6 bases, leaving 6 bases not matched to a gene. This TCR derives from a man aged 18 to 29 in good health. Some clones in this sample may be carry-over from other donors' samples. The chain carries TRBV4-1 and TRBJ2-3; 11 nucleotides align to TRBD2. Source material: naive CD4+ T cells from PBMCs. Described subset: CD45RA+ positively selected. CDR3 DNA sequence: TGCGCCAGCAGCCAAGCGGCACTAGCGGGGGAGGATACGCAGTATTTT. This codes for CASSQAALAGEDTQYF.